The 18 T cell receptor beta chains presented below share a single source sample, sequenced in a study of shared clonotypes between healthy human individuals. Method: immunoSEQ multiplex PCR; TCRdb's copy keeps in-frame clones and lacks some. The data show hundreds of thousands of clones, with approximately 79% seen just once and 1.5% to 2% held by the top ten. Sequencing was performed on memory CD4+ T cells sorted from blood. Subset specified: CD45RA-negative fraction. Every receptor here comes from a young woman in good health.

This chain links TRBV5-4 with TRBJ2-2; possible D gene TRBD1, 5 bases. Deletions cut 4 bases from V and 1 base from J, with 14 bases between. CDR1 is SGHNT and CDR2 is YYREEE in the germline V gene (reference sequence). This CDR3 is 16 amino acids long. The CDR3 coding sequence is TGTGCCAGCAGCCCCTCGCGGACAAAGAACACCGGGGAGCTGTTTTTT. Its protein product is CASSPSRTKNTGELFF.

The V call is TRBV29-1, the J call TRBJ2-3; D gene uncertain. The CDR3 totals 12 residues. Trimming removed 3 bases at V and 0 bases at J, with 4 bases between. The germline CDR1 and CDR2 sequences are SQVTM and ANQGSEA. CDR3 sequence reads: CSVDLSTDTQYF. CDR3 coding DNA: TGCAGCGTTGACCTAAGCACAGATACGCAGTATTTT.

The rearrangement uses TRBV11-2 and TRBJ2-5; D not certain. This CDR3 comprises 13 residues. Per germline, CDR1 SGHAT and CDR2 FQNNGV. V lost 5 bases, J lost 5 bases, and 12 bases lay in between. The CDR3 loop reads CASSPGPRETQYF. The CDR3 coding sequence is TGTGCCAGCAGCCCTGGACCCAGGGAGACCCAGTACTTC.

This clone occurred a few times. The J gene is TRBJ1-2, the V gene TRBV28; possible D gene TRBD1, 6 bases. The CDR3 spans 13 residues. V was shortened by 0 bases and J by 8 bases, with 10 bases between the two germline ends. CDR1 is MDHEN, CDR2 SYDVKM, per germline. CDR3: CASSLWAGEGYTF. As DNA, the CDR3 is TGTGCCAGCAGTTTATGGGCAGGGGAAGGCTACACCTTC.

The rearrangement uses TRBV6-6 and TRBJ2-3; D remains ambiguous. This CDR3 is built from 16 residues. Per germline, CDR1 MNHNY and CDR2 SVGAGI (reference sequence). Deletions cut 6 bases from V and 0 bases from J, with 16 bases between. The CDR3 DNA follows: TGTGCCAGCAGCCTTCCCGGTGGATTTAGCACAGATACGCAGTATTTT. Amino acid sequence: CASSLPGGFSTDTQYF.

This chain uses TRBV10-2 with TRBJ2-7, with TRBD1 identical over 7 bases. J gave up 1 base and V 2 bases, and 8 bases lay outside the gene matches. CDR1 WSHSY and CDR2 SAAADI come from the germline V gene. The CDR3 consists of 16 residues. CDR3 in DNA: TGCGCCAGCAGTGAGAGGCGGGTGGACAGGTCCTACGAGCAGTACTTC. It encodes CASSERRVDRSYEQYF.

This chain links TRBV6-6 with TRBJ2-2; TRBD2 might be the D (6 bases). Between the trimmed V and J ends, which lost 4 bases and 4 bases, there was a span of 13 bases. Germline V lookup: CDR1 MNHNY, CDR2 SVGAGI (reference sequence). The CDR3 spans 15 residues. CDR3 sequence (DNA): TGTGCCAGCAGTTTCAGGAGGGCCGTCACCGGGGAGCTGTTTTTT. Translated, it gives CASSFRRAVTGELFF.

Concerning this clone: This sample includes further DNA sequences coding for the same CDR3. CDR3 coding DNA: TGCGCCAGCAGCTTGGAGGGGAGAGGCCATGAAAAACTGTTTTTT. Translated, it gives CASSLEGRGHEKLFF. The rearrangement uses TRBV5-1 and TRBJ1-4; maybe TRBD1 (5 bases). The V end lost 0 bases, the J end lost 6 bases, and 12 bases lay between the germline ends. In germline, CDR1 is SGHRS, CDR2 YFSETQ. The CDR3 runs 15 residues.

The chain uses TRBV7-9 and TRBJ1-5, with D perhaps TRBD1 (6 bases). This CDR3 has 15 residues. V dropped 1 base and J dropped 5 bases, with 12 bases sitting between them. The germline gives CDR1 SEHNR, CDR2 FQNEAQ (reference sequence). The CDR3 DNA reads TGTGCCAGCAGCTTAGGGGGGGCTGGTGATCAGCCCCAGCATTTT. It is translated as CASSLGGAGDQPQHF.

This chain uses TRBV28 with TRBJ2-7; D is unclear. The CDR3 loop spans 12 amino acids. V was shortened by 0 bases and J by 3 bases, with 3 bases between the two germline ends. Germline V lookup: CDR1 MDHEN, CDR2 SYDVKM. DNA for the CDR3: TGTGCCAGCAGTTTATGGAACTACGAGCAGTACTTC. Translation gives CASSLWNYEQYF.

The V and J genes are TRBV5-1 and TRBJ2-5; TRBD2 might be the D (6 bases). V was pared by 0 bases and J by 1 base, with 10 bases between. The CDR3 spans 15 residues. Germline loops: CDR1 SGHRS, CDR2 YFSETQ. The CDR3 protein is CASSLAAGLQETQYF. CDR3 sequence (DNA): TGCGCCAGCAGCTTGGCAGCGGGTCTCCAAGAGACCCAGTACTTC.

This clone was recorded a few times. The rearrangement joins TRBV7-2 to TRBJ2-7; 10 nucleotides agree with TRBD2. Germline lookup yields CDR1 SGHTA and CDR2 FQGNSA. The CDR3 covers 16 residues. The J segment lost 6 bases and the V segment lost 5 bases, leaving 13 bases of the junction unmatched. The CDR3 spells CASSPSVASGSLEQYF. DNA of the CDR3: TGTGCCAGCAGCCCGAGCGTGGCTAGCGGGAGTCTCGAGCAGTACTTC. Using reference TRBV7-2 and TRBJ2-7 for the parts outside the CDR3, the full variable domain is GAGVSQSPSNKVTEKGKDVELRCDPISGHTALYWYRQSLGQGLEFLIYFQGNSAPDKSGLPSDRFSAERTGGSVSTLTIQRTQQEDSAVYLCASSPSVASGSLEQYFGPGTRLTVT.

This clone was observed a few times. The V and J genes are TRBV2 and TRBJ1-2, with no clear D. The V and J ends lost 4 bases and 0 bases respectively, with 6 bases between them. From germline, CDR1 is SNHLY and CDR2 FYNNEI. This CDR3 comprises 13 residues. CDR3 in amino acids: CASSVTANYGYTF. CDR3 nucleotide sequence: TGTGCCAGCAGTGTAACAGCTAACTATGGCTACACCTTC.

The J gene is TRBJ2-5, the V gene TRBV5-4, with 13 positions matching TRBD2. Germline-derived CDR1 and CDR2 are SGHNT and YYREEE (reference sequence). This CDR3 contains 15 residues. Losses at the gene ends were 4 bases for V and 5 bases for J; bases not matched to a gene: 5. CDR3: CASSTGTSGTETQYF. Written as DNA, the CDR3 is TGTGCCAGCAGCACCGGGACTAGCGGGACCGAGACCCAGTACTTC.

The CDR3 reads CASSRAEGYEQYF. The DNA for the CDR3 is TGTGCCAGCAGCCGAGCTGAAGGGTACGAGCAGTACTTC. The chain carries TRBV28 and TRBJ2-7; no reliable D call. Germline CDR1 MDHEN, CDR2 SYDVKM. The CDR3 totals 13 residues. The V and J ends lost 6 bases and 4 bases respectively, with 13 bases between them.

Only a few counts were recorded for this clone. The rearrangement links TRBV27 to TRBJ2-1; 13 bases agree with TRBD2. The germline gives CDR1 MNHEY, CDR2 SMNVEV (reference sequence). The CDR3 is 16 amino acids. J was trimmed by 8 bases and V by 5 bases; bases with no gene match: 9. Here the CDR3 DNA reads TGTGCCAGCAGTCATACCGGGACTAGCGGGATCTATGAGCAGTTCTTC. It specifies CASSHTGTSGIYEQFF.

The V gene is TRBV9, the J gene TRBJ2-3; D not resolved. This CDR3 comprises 15 residues. Trimming removed 3 bases from V and 2 bases from J, with 13 bases in between. CDR1 SGDLS and CDR2 YYNGEE come from the germline V gene. Written as DNA, the CDR3 is TGTGCCAGCAGCGCTGACTGGGGTTTCACAGATACGCAGTATTTT. Its protein is CASSADWGFTDTQYF.

The chain is built from TRBV7-8 and TRBJ2-7; TRBD2 matches 12 bases. The germline CDR1 and CDR2 sequences are SGHVS and FQNEAQ. The CDR3 sequence is 16 residues long. Trimming at V came to 5 bases and at J to 2 bases, leaving 7 bases not matched to a gene. CDR3 protein: CASSTRLAGVTYEQYF. CDR3 coding DNA: TGTGCCAGCAGCACTCGACTAGCGGGAGTAACCTACGAGCAGTACTTC.